This TCR beta chain was retrieved from a study of blood T cell repertoires in COVID-19 (TCRdb year 2020). The study in broad terms: Samples from collaborators originated in the United States, Italy and Spain and spanned both the acute and convalescent phases of COVID-19. The repertoires were made available in a free public database intended to serve as a resource for research on the immune response to SARS-CoV-2. The dataset comprised deeply sampled blood TCRbeta repertoires from subjects exposed to, actively infected with, or recovered from COVID-19. The material from the prospective study consisted of cDNA or gDNA derived from T cells, B-cell-depleted T cells, or PBMCs. Where available, HLA class I and class II types were obtained from metadata supplied by the sample provider rather than from assay-based typing. Samples came from the ongoing ImmuneRACE study (first 160 participants) plus 1,254 subjects from 6 global collaborators. Nearly every sample came with metadata listing a de-identified subject ID, COVID-19 status, age in years and sex. Study-level results and caveats: Clinical and demographic metadata were provided uncurated, with the amount varying by source and participant.

Worth noting for this clone: What antigen it recognizes has not been identified. There are no base qualities to consult, and no much larger clone falls within one base.

In the prospective study, participants were roughly 18 to 95 years old, resided in 24 geographic areas of the United States, and were enrolled through a virtual design. Cohort assignment in the prospective study relied on participant-reported clinical history from a screening survey and a study questionnaire. Recovered participants in ImmuneRACE Cohort 3 were defined as having two consecutive negative NP/OP PCR tests, clearance from a healthcare professional, or resolution of symptoms. In the prospective study, whole blood, serum and a nasopharyngeal or oropharyngeal swab were collected from each participant by mobile phlebotomists. Participants in the prospective study had the option to provide additional blood draws and questionnaires over a roughly two-month period. Blood samples from the prospective study were shipped frozen or at room temperature prior to DNA extraction. TCRbeta CDR3 regions were amplified from genomic DNA by means of the immunoSEQ Assay, a bias-controlled multiplex PCR. The authors' pipeline ran thus. The number of nucleated cells in each sample was estimated by amplification of reference gene primers within the assay. Sequence reads were collapsed and filtered to measure the absolute abundance of every unique TCRbeta CDR3 rearrangement. Productive Simpson clonality was computed per sample as the square root of Simpson's diversity index over productive rearrangements. TCRdb stores this immuneACCESS table with in-frame sequences only. Part of the clones is absent; in the studies checked, under half of the shortfall reflects unresolved V genes, and no reason is known for the rest. That table gives V, J and clone size, and the DNA gave D and trimming. The sample table lists approximately 150,000 clones, 82% of them with a count of one. The ten largest clones represent 15% to 20% of the sample.

The CDR3 covers 17 residues, taking in both the cysteine and the phenylalanine. This entry keeps only the CDR3 DNA: 51 bases, framed from base 1. V trim: 0 bases; J trim: 9 bases; unmatched bases: 9. The germline V gene supplies CDR1 MGHRA and CDR2 YSYEKL. Sequenced sample: PBMCs or T cells enriched from blood (not recorded which). The sequence joins TRBV4-1 to TRBJ2-1, with 12 junctional bases fitting TRBD2. The sequence came from a man aged 55 to 69 who had recovered from COVID-19. The DNA is as follows: TGCGCCAGCAGCCAAGATGCCCCACTAGCGGGAGGAGGTGAGCAGTTCTTC. It encodes CASSQDAPLAGGGEQFF.